The entry below describes one T cell receptor beta chain. This sample was included in a study of cytomegalovirus exposure and HLA in healthy donors. Both 60 Vbeta primers and 13 Jbeta primers went into the PCR. The assay was immunoSEQ multiplex PCR, and TCRdb's table has in-frame clones only and misses some. The table shows about 140,000 clones, with 75% to 85% occurring only once. Specimen: PBMCs. The receptor was derived from a female donor in good health and CMV-seronegative.

CDR3 coding DNA: TGTGCCAGCAGTTTAACCCCCGCCCGGGGGGCGGGGAGTGGCTACACCTTC. Translating it yields CASSLTPARGAGSGYTF. This chain joins TRBV27 and TRBJ1-2; D may be TRBD1 (6 bases). The CDR3 is made up of 17 amino acids. Germline lookup yields CDR1 MNHEY and CDR2 SMNVEV (reference sequence). Trimming stripped 2 bases from V and 7 bases from J, with 23 bases between.